This T cell receptor beta chain was recovered during a study of CD8 T cells in ankylosing spondylitis. Study results and caveats: A number of the motif variants had already been described in reactive arthritis synovial fluid and blood. One TCR beta motif, made up of several highly homologous variants, appeared characteristic of ankylosing spondylitis blood.

This clonotype occurred a few times. Its antigen is not known. This CDR3 contains 14 residues. TCRdb redid the calling of the 5' RACE reads with MiXCR, one entry per CDR3 protein. The sample records nearly 350,000 distinct CDR3 sequences, approximately 14% being singletons. The TCR originated in a male donor with ankylosing spondylitis or in good health (not recorded which). V is TRBV21-1 and J is TRBJ2-1. TRBV21-1 is recorded as a pseudogene. Sequenced input: blood, either unsorted or a sorted T cell fraction (not recorded which). CDR3 coding DNA: TGTGCCAGCAGCACAGGGGTGCCCTACAATGAGCAGTTCTTC. Its protein product is CASSTGVPYNEQFF.